The 28 T cell receptor beta chains below were found in one sample sequenced in a study of blood T cell repertoires in COVID-19. The method was immunoSEQ multiplex PCR; TCRdb's version includes in-frame clones alone and lacks a portion of them. The table has around 190,000 clones, approximately 80% seen once. Source material: peripheral blood. The receptors shown here come from a middle-aged woman with COVID-19, enrolled during active disease.

The chain uses TRBV28 and TRBJ2-7; weak D call: TRBD2 (5 bases). Looked up from germline, CDR1 is MDHEN and CDR2 is SYDVKM. The CDR3 has 17 residues. Trimming took 2 bases from V and 2 from J, leaving 19 bases between them. The CDR3 loop is CASSLGAGATRAYEQYF. In nucleotides, the CDR3 is TGTGCCAGCAGTTTAGGCGCCGGCGCAACTAGGGCCTACGAGCAGTACTTC.

The CDR3, as DNA: TGTGCCAGCAGCTCGGACACCTTGAGCTCCTACAATGAGCAGTTCTTC. It yields the protein CASSSDTLSSYNEQFF. The J gene is TRBJ2-1, the V gene TRBV7-6, with D maybe TRBD1 (5 bases). V was shortened by 4 bases and J by 0 bases, with 13 bases between the two germline ends. The CDR3 loop spans 16 amino acids. Germline V lookup: CDR1 SGHVS, CDR2 FNYEAQ. The variable domain in full, with the rest retrieved from reference TRBV7-6 and TRBJ2-1, is GAGVSQSPRYKVTKRGQDVALRCDPISGHVSLYWYRQALGQGPEFLTYFNYEAQQDKSGLPNDRFSAERPEGSISTLTIQRTEQRDSAMYRCASSSDTLSSYNEQFFGPGTRLTVL.

The rearrangement uses TRBV10-2 and TRBJ2-5; no firm D call. Trimming took off 2 bases at V and 4 bases at J, with 11 bases between the two ends. Germline CDR1 is WSHSY and CDR2 is SAAADI. This CDR3 is 14 amino acids long. The CDR3 DNA is TGCGCCAGCAGTGAGCTAGATATGTTAGAGACCCAGTACTTC. This translates into CASSELDMLETQYF.

The chain recombines TRBV9 with TRBJ2-3; 8 positions agree with TRBD2. CDR1 and CDR2 (germline): SGDLS, YYNGEE. The V gene end was trimmed by 3 bases and the J gene end by 2 bases; junction bases not matched to a gene: 5. CDR3 length: 15 residues. The CDR3 here is CASSARAGATDTQYF. CDR3 in DNA: TGTGCCAGCAGCGCACGAGCGGGGGCCACAGATACGCAGTATTTT.

This clone was observed a single time. V and J are TRBV5-6 and TRBJ1-4; TRBD1 agrees at 7 bases. Germline CDR1 SGHDT, CDR2 YYEEEE. The CDR3 runs 16 residues. The junction had 11 bases not matched to a gene; V was cut back by 5 bases and J by 4 bases. The CDR3 DNA follows: TGTGCCAGCAGTCTCTGGGGACAGTCATATAATGAAAAACTGTTTTTT. Protein product: CASSLWGQSYNEKLFF.

The gene calls are TRBV6-5 and TRBJ2-2; D is ambiguous. Germline V CDR1 and CDR2: MNHEY, SVGAGI. V lost 7 bases and J 7 bases, leaving 19 bases between the germline ends. This CDR3 is 15 amino acids long. Here the CDR3 DNA reads TGTGCCAGCACCCCACCGGGTTCCTACGGCGGGGAGCTGTTTTTT. Encoded protein: CASTPPGSYGGELFF.

The V call is TRBV10-3, the J call TRBJ1-1; D perhaps matches TRBD1 (6 bases). This CDR3 has 14 amino acids. CDR1 and CDR2 from the germline V gene are ENHRY and SYGVKD. V gave up 6 bases and J gave up 4 bases, with 15 bases separating them. For the CDR3, the DNA is TGTGCCATCAGGAACCGGGACACAGGCACTGAAGCTTTCTTT. This codes for CAIRNRDTGTEAFF.

This chain connects TRBV19 to TRBJ1-4; D unresolved. The CDR3 length is 14 residues. Germline-derived CDR1 and CDR2 are LNHDA and SQIVND (reference sequence). Trimming took 3 bases from V and 5 from J, leaving 10 bases between them. CDR3 sequence reads: CASSISSSNEKLFF. The CDR3 bases are TGTGCCAGTAGTATCTCGTCTAGCAATGAAAAACTGTTTTTT.

The chain uses TRBV6-1 and TRBJ1-5; 10 nucleotides line up with TRBD1. This CDR3 has 15 amino acids. Germline CDR1 MNHNS, CDR2 SASEGT. V shed 2 bases and J 6 bases; nucleotides not matched to a gene: 4. CDR3 residues: CASSERDRGSQPQHF. Here the CDR3 DNA reads TGTGCCAGCAGTGAAAGGGACAGGGGCAGTCAGCCCCAGCATTTT.

The rearrangement joins TRBV19 to TRBJ1-1, with a possible D match to TRBD1 (5 bases). V was trimmed by 5 bases and J by 1 base, leaving 11 bases between them. This CDR3 has 14 residues. Germline CDR1 and CDR2: LNHDA and SQIVND (reference sequence). CDR3 amino acids: CASSFQGSNTEAFF. The CDR3 coding sequence is TGTGCCAGTAGTTTCCAGGGCTCGAACACTGAAGCTTTCTTT.

V is TRBV2 and J is TRBJ2-3, with a tentative D call TRBD1 (5 bases). Germline CDR1 and CDR2: SNHLY and FYNNEI. The CDR3 has 14 residues. The ends were cut back, 6 bases at V and 2 bases at J, with 12 bases in the middle. CDR3 DNA: TGTGCCAGCAGCGATTTGGGGCCCACAGATACGCAGTATTTT. Translated: CASSDLGPTDTQYF. The full variable domain, in which reference TRBV2 and TRBJ2-3 provide the parts outside the CDR3, is EPEVTQTPSHQVTQMGQEVILRCVPISNHLYFYWYRQILGQKVEFLVSFYNNEISEKSEIFDDQFSVERPDGSNFTLKIRSTKLEDSAMYFCASSDLGPTDTQYFGPGTRLTVL.

This clone was detected only once. The J gene is TRBJ2-1, the V gene TRBV24-1, with TRBD2 matching over 10 bases. Losses at the gene ends were 7 bases for V and 8 bases for J; bases not matched to a gene: 10. CDR3 size: 15 residues. From germline, CDR1 is KGHDR and CDR2 SFDVKD. The CDR3 reads CATRKAGGPMDEQFF. CDR3 bases: TGTGCCACCAGAAAAGCGGGAGGGCCAATGGATGAGCAGTTCTTC.

The rearrangement uses TRBV28 and TRBJ2-1, with D perhaps matching TRBD1 (5 bases). The ends were cut back, 6 bases at V and 2 bases at J, with 14 bases in the middle. Germline V gene lookup returns CDR1 MDHEN and CDR2 SYDVKM. The CDR3 has 15 amino acids. The CDR3 spells CASRYTGGPYNEQFF. In DNA form, the CDR3 reads TGTGCCAGCAGATACACAGGTGGCCCCTACAATGAGCAGTTCTTC.

The rearrangement joins TRBV28 to TRBJ2-5; D gene uncertain. The length of the CDR3 is 13 residues. V was cut by 3 bases and J by 5 bases, with 10 bases left in between. Germline V gives CDR1 MDHEN, CDR2 SYDVKM. CDR3 DNA: TGTGCCAGCAGTTTTCCAGCGTTGGAGACCCAGTACTTC. Protein sequence: CASSFPALETQYF.

The J gene is TRBJ2-3, the V gene TRBV27; D ambiguous. Trimming removed 7 bases at V and 0 bases at J, with 17 bases between. CDR1 and CDR2 (germline): MNHEY, SMNVEV (reference sequence). This CDR3 region has 16 residues. The CDR3 DNA sequence: TGTGCCAGCACCCACCAGGCTGCTCCTAGCACAGATACGCAGTATTTT. This encodes CASTHQAAPSTDTQYF.

This clone was observed many times. The V and J genes are TRBV12-3 or TRBV12-4 and TRBJ1-2; D is undetermined. The V and J ends lost 4 bases and 8 bases respectively, with 8 bases between them. The CDR3 runs to 11 residues. The CDR3 loop reads CASSYGGGYTF. CDR3 in DNA: TGTGCCAGCAGTTATGGAGGCGGCTACACCTTC.

This clone turned up a few times. The rearrangement uses TRBV29-1 and TRBJ2-1, with 12 bases that match TRBD2. This CDR3 has 14 amino acids. Germline V gives CDR1 SQVTM, CDR2 ANQGSEA. The V and J ends lost 5 bases and 9 bases, in that order; junction bases with no gene match: 8. CDR3 DNA sequence: TGCAGCGTTCGGCTAGCGGGAGGGCCGGGTGAGCAGTTCTTC. Amino acid sequence: CSVRLAGGPGEQFF.

The chain couples TRBV28 to TRBJ1-4; no clear D. The CDR3 has 12 amino acids. Germline V gene data show CDR1 as MDHEN and CDR2 as SYDVKM. The V and J ends lost 10 bases and 6 bases respectively, with 12 bases between them. The CDR3 bases are TGTGCCACCGGGAGTCGAGATGAAAAACTGTTTTTT. Translated: CATGSRDEKLFF.

The chain has TRBV13 and TRBJ2-3; 9 nucleotides agree with TRBD2. Germline trimming cut 2 bases from V and 5 bases from J; bases unmatched to any gene: 5. Germline CDR1 reads PRHDT; CDR2 reads FYEKMQ (reference sequence). The CDR3 loop spans 15 amino acids. CDR3: CASSLSGGPGDTQYF. The CDR3 DNA follows: TGTGCCAGCAGCTTAAGCGGGGGGCCGGGAGATACGCAGTATTTT.

V gene TRBV11-1 combines with J gene TRBJ2-1, with TRBD1 identical over 7 bases. With V trimmed by 5 bases and J by 6 bases, 4 bases remained unmatched. This CDR3 has 13 residues. Germline V gives CDR1 SGHAT, CDR2 FQDESV (reference sequence). The CDR3, as DNA: TGTGCCAGCAGCCCAAGGACAGGCAATGAGCAGTTCTTC. Translating it yields CASSPRTGNEQFF.

This clone was detected once. The chain employs TRBV7-9 and TRBJ2-1; 15 nucleotides match TRBD2. Trimming at V came to 1 base and at J to 7 bases, leaving 8 bases not matched to a gene. CDR1 is SEHNR and CDR2 is FQNEAQ in the germline V gene (reference sequence). The CDR3 is made up of 18 amino acids. DNA for the CDR3: TGTGCCAGCAGCTTAGACGGACTAGCGGGAGGGCCTCTAAATGAGCAGTTCTTC. Protein product: CASSLDGLAGGPLNEQFF.

The chain has TRBV18 and TRBJ2-5, with 8 bases that match TRBD2. CDR3 length equals 14 residues. J lost 4 bases, V lost 3 bases, and 4 bases had no gene match. Germline loops: CDR1 KGHSH, CDR2 LQKENI. CDR3 in DNA: TGTGCCAGCTCACCCCCCGGACTAGCAGAGACCCAGTACTTC. It translates to CASSPPGLAETQYF.

The chain couples TRBV9 to TRBJ1-6; TRBD1 is a possible D gene (6 bases). This CDR3 comprises 15 residues. The germline V gene has CDR1 SGDLS and CDR2 YYNGEE. The ends were cut back, 4 bases at V and 15 bases at J, with 23 bases in the middle. The CDR3 bases are TGTGCCAGCAGCACGCGAGGGGGGGCCGCAGGGGACCTCCACTTT. It yields the protein CASSTRGGAAGDLHF.

The chain couples TRBV7-8 to TRBJ1-2, with 8 positions matching TRBD1. The CDR3 runs 15 residues. CDR1 is SGHVS and CDR2 is FQNEAQ in the germline V gene. Germline trimming cut 0 bases from V and 6 bases from J; bases unmatched to any gene: 6. CDR3 protein: CASSLATGVSDGYTF. The CDR3, as DNA: TGTGCCAGCAGCTTAGCGACAGGGGTTTCCGATGGCTACACCTTC.

The CDR3 is CASSESLGRSYEQYF. As DNA, the CDR3 is TGCGCCAGCAGTGAATCCCTTGGCAGATCCTACGAGCAGTACTTC. This sequence joins TRBV10-1 and TRBJ2-7, with unresolved D. The length of the CDR3 is 15 residues. CDR1 and CDR2 (germline): WNHNN, SYGVQD (reference sequence). The V end was cut by 3 bases, the J end by 1 base, with 13 bases between.

This chain connects TRBV30 to TRBJ1-5; 8 positions agree with TRBD1. The CDR3 is 13 amino acids. Germline CDR1 is GTSNPN and CDR2 is SVGIG (reference sequence). Germline trimming cut 5 bases from V and 5 bases from J; bases unmatched to any gene: 5. The CDR3 DNA sequence: TGTGCCTGGGGGACAGGTGGAGATCAGCCCCAGCATTTT. It translates to CAWGTGGDQPQHF.

This clone was seen only a few times. The V gene is TRBV6-5, the J gene TRBJ1-6; D not resolved. V was clipped by 5 bases and J by 5 bases, with 13 bases between them. This CDR3 contains 15 residues. CDR1 is MNHEY and CDR2 is SVGAGI in the germline V gene. CDR3 amino acids: CASSIVLPDNSPLHF. In DNA form, the CDR3 reads TGTGCCAGCAGTATTGTTCTTCCTGATAATTCACCCCTCCACTTT.

Ten or more counts support this clone. This chain links TRBV7-9 with TRBJ1-1, with D maybe TRBD1 (5 bases). This CDR3 has 15 amino acids. CDR1 SEHNR and CDR2 FQNEAQ come from the germline V gene (reference sequence). V was trimmed by 1 base and J by 4 bases, leaving 13 bases between them. The CDR3, as DNA: TGTGCCAGCAGCTTAGTTTCCGGTCAGGGCACTGAAGCTTTCTTT. Its protein product is CASSLVSGQGTEAFF.